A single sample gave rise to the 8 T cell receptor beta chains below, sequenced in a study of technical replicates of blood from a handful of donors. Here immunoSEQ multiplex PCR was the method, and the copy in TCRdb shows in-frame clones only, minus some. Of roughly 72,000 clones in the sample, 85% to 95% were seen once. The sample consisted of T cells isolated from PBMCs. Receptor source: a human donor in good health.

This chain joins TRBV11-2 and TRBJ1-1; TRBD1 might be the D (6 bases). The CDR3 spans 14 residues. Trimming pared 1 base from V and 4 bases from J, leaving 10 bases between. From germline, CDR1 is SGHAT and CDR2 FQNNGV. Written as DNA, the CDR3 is TGTGCCAGCAGCTTAGTAGGGGGAACCACTGAAGCTTTCTTT. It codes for CASSLVGGTTEAFF.

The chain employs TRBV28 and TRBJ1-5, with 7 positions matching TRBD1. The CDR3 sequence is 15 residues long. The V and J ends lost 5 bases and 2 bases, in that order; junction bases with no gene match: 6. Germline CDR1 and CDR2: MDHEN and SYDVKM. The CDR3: CASSRRTGRNQPQHF. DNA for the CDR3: TGTGCCAGCAGTCGTAGGACAGGCCGCAATCAGCCCCAGCATTTT. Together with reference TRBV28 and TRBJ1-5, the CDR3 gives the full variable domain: DVKVTQSSRYLVKRTGEKVFLECVQDMDHENMFWYRQDPGLGLRLIYFSYDVKMKEKGDIPEGYSVSREKKERFSLILESASTNQTSMYLCASSRRTGRNQPQHFGDGTRLSIL.

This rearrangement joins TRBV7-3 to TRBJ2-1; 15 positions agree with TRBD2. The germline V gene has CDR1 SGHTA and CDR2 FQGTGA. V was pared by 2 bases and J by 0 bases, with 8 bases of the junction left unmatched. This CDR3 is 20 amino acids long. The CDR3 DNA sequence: TGTGCCAGCAGCTTATTAAGGACTAGCGGGAGGGATAGCTCCTACAATGAGCAGTTCTTC. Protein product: CASSLLRTSGRDSSYNEQFF.

The CDR3 DNA reads as TGCGCCAGCAGCCGATATACCGGGACAGGGACCCCCAATGAGCAGTTCTTC. It specifies CASSRYTGTGTPNEQFF. The chain has TRBV4-3 and TRBJ2-1, with 9 bases identical to TRBD1. This CDR3 contains 17 residues. The ends lost 4 bases at V and 6 bases at J; junction bases unmatched: 13. CDR1 is LGHNA, CDR2 YSLEER, per germline.

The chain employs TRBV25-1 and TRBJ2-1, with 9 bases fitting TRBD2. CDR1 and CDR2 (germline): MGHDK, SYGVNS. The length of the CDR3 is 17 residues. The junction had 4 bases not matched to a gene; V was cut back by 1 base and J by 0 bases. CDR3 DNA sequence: TGTGCCAGCAGTGAATCGGCGGGAGGGAGCTCCTACAATGAGCAGTTCTTC. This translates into CASSESAGGSSYNEQFF.

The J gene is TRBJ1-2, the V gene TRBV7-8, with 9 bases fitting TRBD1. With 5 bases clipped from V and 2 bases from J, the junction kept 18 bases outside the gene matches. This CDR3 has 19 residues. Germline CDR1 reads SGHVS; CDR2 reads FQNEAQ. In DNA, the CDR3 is TGTGCCAGCAGCCCTGCCCGGGCACAGGGGGCGAGTGGGAACTATGGCTACACCTTC. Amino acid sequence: CASSPARAQGASGNYGYTF.

This CDR3 is CASSGPDRGNEKLFF. CDR3 DNA: TGTGCCAGCAGCGGACCAGACAGGGGAAATGAAAAACTGTTTTTT. The chain has TRBV9 and TRBJ1-4, with 8 positions matching TRBD1. In germline, CDR1 is SGDLS, CDR2 YYNGEE. This CDR3 is 15 amino acids long. V trimming: 3 bases; J trimming: 5 bases; junction bases outside the gene matches: 6.

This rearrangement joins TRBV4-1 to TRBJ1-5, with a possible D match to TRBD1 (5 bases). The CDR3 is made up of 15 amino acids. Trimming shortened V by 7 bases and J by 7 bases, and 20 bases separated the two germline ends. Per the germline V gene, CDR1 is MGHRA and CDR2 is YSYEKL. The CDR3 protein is CASNRDGGSAQPQHF. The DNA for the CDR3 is TGCGCCAGCAATAGAGACGGGGGTTCGGCCCAGCCCCAGCATTTT.